The 21 T cell receptor beta chains presented below share a single source sample, sequenced in a study of shared clonotypes between healthy human individuals. Naive CD8 isolation took CD45RO-negative cells positively selected for CCR7 and excluded terminally differentiated effector memory CD45RA+ cells. Sequenced by immunoSEQ multiplex PCR; TCRdb stores in-frame clones only, minus some. Among some 740,000 clones, about 92% were seen once, and the ten largest hold around 24%. Source material: naive CD8+ T cells sorted from blood. These receptors came from a man aged 30 to 45 in good health.

The genes are TRBV4-1 and TRBJ2-2, with D unresolved. V was clipped by 1 base and J by 6 bases, with 9 bases between them. The CDR3 totals 14 residues. Germline CDR1 MGHRA, CDR2 YSYEKL. The CDR3 loop reads CASSQADLPGELFF. CDR3 bases: TGCGCCAGCAGCCAAGCAGATCTCCCCGGGGAGCTGTTTTTT.

The chain links TRBV15 to TRBJ2-5; TRBD2 matches 8 bases. Trimming took 3 bases from V and 1 from J; bases not matched to a gene: 10. This CDR3 comprises 17 residues. Per the germline V gene, CDR1 is LNHNV and CDR2 is YYDKDF (reference sequence). The CDR3 bases are TGTGCCACCAGCAGCCTTTTTGGAGCGGGAGTCCAAGAGACCCAGTACTTC. It encodes CATSSLFGAGVQETQYF.

The chain joins TRBV5-5 to TRBJ2-7; D is ambiguous. V was cut by 4 bases and J by 2 bases, with 13 bases left in between. Germline lookup yields CDR1 SGHKS and CDR2 YYEKEE (reference sequence). The CDR3 is 14 amino acids. The CDR3 region is CASSDRALPYEQYF. CDR3 sequence (DNA): TGTGCCAGCAGCGACCGGGCCCTTCCCTACGAGCAGTACTTC.

The chain has TRBV29-1 and TRBJ1-4, with unresolved D. V was shortened by 0 bases and J by 9 bases, with 14 bases between the two germline ends. The CDR3 covers 14 residues. Germline values: CDR1 SQVTM, CDR2 ANQGSEA. DNA of the CDR3: TGCAGCGTTGAAGAACGAGGTACGAATAAAAAACTGTTTTTT. Translation: CSVEERGTNKKLFF.

The J gene is TRBJ2-6, the V gene TRBV19; D possibly corresponds to TRBD1 (5 bases). V lost 6 bases to trimming and J lost 1 base, with 10 bases between them. The CDR3 runs to 15 residues. Per the germline V gene, CDR1 is LNHDA and CDR2 is SQIVND (reference sequence). The CDR3 sequence: CASRARVSGANVLTF. For the CDR3, the DNA is TGTGCCAGTAGGGCCAGGGTGTCTGGGGCCAACGTCCTGACTTTC.

The rearrangement links TRBV7-9 to TRBJ1-1; D uncertain. Deletions cut 4 bases from V and 0 bases from J, with 9 bases between. This CDR3 has 14 amino acids. Looked up from germline, CDR1 is SEHNR and CDR2 is FQNEAQ (reference sequence). The CDR3 bases are TGTGCCAGCAGCTATTTCACAGTGAACACTGAAGCTTTCTTT. It encodes CASSYFTVNTEAFF.

The chain links TRBV10-3 to TRBJ1-2, with D uncertain. CDR1 is ENHRY, CDR2 SYGVKD, per germline. The CDR3 is made up of 15 amino acids. V was clipped by 3 bases and J by 3 bases, with 14 bases between them. The CDR3 coding sequence is TGTGCCATCAGTGATCCGGACGTCGGCGACTATGGCTACACCTTC. Encoded protein: CAISDPDVGDYGYTF.

The genes are TRBV9 and TRBJ1-1; D is undetermined. This CDR3 has 14 amino acids. Germline V gives CDR1 SGDLS, CDR2 YYNGEE. Trimming removed 6 bases at V and 1 base at J, with 13 bases between. CDR3 protein: CASTAGQPNTEAFF. CDR3 DNA: TGTGCCAGCACCGCTGGGCAGCCGAACACTGAAGCTTTCTTT.

The V and J genes are TRBV27 and TRBJ2-7; D may correspond to TRBD1 or TRBD2 (7 bases each). The CDR3 consists of 14 residues. In germline, CDR1 is MNHEY, CDR2 SMNVEV (reference sequence). V lost 3 bases, J lost 2 bases, and 11 bases lay in between. The CDR3 sequence is CASSFGGTAYEQYF. The CDR3 bases are TGTGCCAGCAGTTTCGGGGGGACAGCCTACGAGCAGTACTTC.

The chain is built from TRBV28 and TRBJ2-4; D tentatively reads TRBD1 or TRBD2 (5 bases each). CDR3 length equals 17 residues. Germline V lookup: CDR1 MDHEN, CDR2 SYDVKM. Trimming left V 3 bases short and J 4 bases short, with 19 bases between. Here the CDR3 reads CASSFPRRDATKNIQYF. In DNA, the CDR3 is TGTGCCAGCAGTTTTCCTAGACGGGACGCGACGAAAAACATTCAGTACTTC. The full variable domain, rest sourced from reference TRBV28 and TRBJ2-4, is DVKVTQSSRYLVKRTGEKVFLECVQDMDHENMFWYRQDPGLGLRLIYFSYDVKMKEKGDIPEGYSVSREKKERFSLILESASTNQTSMYLCASSFPRRDATKNIQYFGAGTRLSVL.

Only a few counts were recorded for this clone. The V gene is TRBV7-9, the J gene TRBJ1-2, with TRBD1 matching 8 bases. The germline CDR1 and CDR2 sequences are SEHNR and FQNEAQ (reference sequence). The CDR3 extends over 13 amino acids. Trimming at V came to 0 bases and at J to 6 bases, leaving 0 bases not matched to a gene. CDR3 bases: TGTGCCAGCAGCTTAGCCAGGGGGCATGGCTACACCTTC. As protein: CASSLARGHGYTF.

This chain uses TRBV27 with TRBJ2-3; possibly TRBD2 for D (5 bases). V was pared by 10 bases and J by 1 base, with 18 bases between. Germline V lookup: CDR1 MNHEY, CDR2 SMNVEV (reference sequence). The CDR3 runs 15 residues. Here the CDR3 reads CANWSGPSRTDTQYF. CDR3 bases: TGTGCCAACTGGAGCGGACCCAGTCGCACAGATACGCAGTATTTT.

As for this clone: The same CDR3 arises from other DNA sequences in this sample as well. This sequence joins TRBV19 and TRBJ2-2; unclear D gene. Germline loops: CDR1 LNHDA, CDR2 SQIVND (reference sequence). V lost 1 base to trimming and J lost 4 bases, with 4 bases between them. The CDR3 totals 13 residues. The CDR3 coding sequence is TGTGCCAGTAGTATAGGGAGCACCGGGGAGCTGTTTTTT. This translates into CASSIGSTGELFF.

V and J are TRBV14 and TRBJ2-7; D may be TRBD1 (5 bases). The CDR3 runs 14 residues. The germline V gene encodes CDR1 SGHDN and CDR2 FVKESK. V shed 4 bases and J shed 3 bases, with 13 bases lying between them. The CDR3 loop reads CASSPQGFVYEQYF. In DNA, the CDR3 is TGTGCCAGCAGCCCTCAGGGATTTGTCTACGAGCAGTACTTC.

This rearrangement joins TRBV6-5 to TRBJ2-2; 8 bases fit TRBD2. This CDR3 has 15 residues. V lost 6 bases, J lost 3 bases, and 6 bases stayed unmatched. The V gene's germline CDR1 is MNHEY and CDR2 SVGAGI. CDR3 sequence reads: CASSLSAGDTGELFF. CDR3 DNA: TGTGCCAGCAGCCTGTCAGCGGGAGACACCGGGGAGCTGTTTTTT.

This rearrangement joins TRBV27 to TRBJ1-1, with no clear D. This CDR3 has 14 amino acids. The V gene lost 2 bases and the J gene lost 1 base, with 8 bases spanning the gap. Germline values: CDR1 MNHEY, CDR2 SMNVEV (reference sequence). The CDR3 loop is CASSLTRWNTEAFF. The CDR3 DNA is TGTGCCAGCAGTTTAACACGTTGGAACACTGAAGCTTTCTTT.

V and J are TRBV29-1 and TRBJ2-7; TRBD2 is a possible D gene (5 bases). Trimming removed 3 bases from V and 5 bases from J, with 14 bases in between. The V gene's germline CDR1 is SQVTM and CDR2 ANQGSEA. The length of the CDR3 is 13 residues. The CDR3 is CSVDGIGRNEQYF. The DNA for the CDR3 is TGCAGCGTTGATGGTATAGGGAGAAACGAGCAGTACTTC.

The chain combines TRBV5-1 with TRBJ2-7; D is unclear. The CDR3 spans 13 residues. Germline loops: CDR1 SGHRS, CDR2 YFSETQ. V shed 0 bases and J shed 3 bases, with 7 bases lying between them. CDR3 nucleotide sequence: TGCGCCAGCAGCTTGGCCTATTACTACGAGCAGTACTTC. Its translation is CASSLAYYYEQYF. Full variable domain (rest looked up from reference TRBV5-1 and TRBJ2-7): KAGVTQTPRYLIKTRGQQVTLSCSPISGHRSVSWYQQTPGQGLQFLFEYFSETQRNKGNFPGRFSGRQFSNSRSEMNVSTLELGDSALYLCASSLAYYYEQYFGPGTRLTVT.

As to this clone: Other DNA sequences in this sample translate to the same CDR3. This chain links TRBV27 with TRBJ2-3; 8 bases agree with TRBD2. CDR1 is MNHEY, CDR2 SMNVEV, per germline (reference sequence). The CDR3 runs to 16 residues. The ends lost 4 bases at V and 0 bases at J; junction bases unmatched: 6. The DNA of the CDR3 is TGTGCCAGCAGTTCCCTTGCGGGGGGAAGCACAGATACGCAGTATTTT. Translated: CASSSLAGGSTDTQYF.

V gene TRBV10-3 combines with J gene TRBJ1-3; unclear D gene. Trimming pared 3 bases from V and 2 bases from J, leaving 11 bases between. This CDR3 is 15 amino acids long. The V gene's germline CDR1 is ENHRY and CDR2 SYGVKD. CDR3 in DNA: TGTGCCATCAGTGACGGGGATCGAACTGGAAACACCATATATTTT. It codes for CAISDGDRTGNTIYF.

This chain joins TRBV27 and TRBJ2-1; 13 bases are a match to TRBD2. The germline V gene encodes CDR1 MNHEY and CDR2 SMNVEV (reference sequence). Trimming at V came to 2 bases and at J to 9 bases, leaving 13 bases not matched to a gene. The CDR3 runs 18 residues. The CDR3 DNA reads TGTGCCAGCAGTTTACTCGATCGACTAGCGGGAGGTTTTGGTGAGCAGTTCTTC. Translated: CASSLLDRLAGGFGEQFF.